Each of the 15 T cell receptor beta chains below was sequenced from the same sample in a study of CD8 T cells in ankylosing spondylitis. Each CDR3 protein gets one entry after TCRdb re-called the 5' RACE reads with MiXCR. The table includes fewer than 250,000 distinct CDR3 sequences, about 10% detected once. Sequencing was carried out using blood, either unsorted or a sorted T cell fraction (not recorded which). The receptors here all came from a male donor with ankylosing spondylitis or in good health (not recorded which).

This clonotype was observed many times. V gene TRBV20-1 combines with J gene TRBJ2-7; possible D gene TRBD2, 5 bases. CDR3 size: 13 residues. V lost 3 bases to trimming and J lost 0 bases, with 9 bases between them. In germline, CDR1 is DFQATT, CDR2 SNEGSKA (reference sequence). CDR3 residues: CSARRVNSYEQYF. In nucleotides, the CDR3 is TGCAGTGCTAGGAGGGTCAACTCCTACGAGCAGTACTTC.

The chain couples TRBV4-1 to TRBJ1-2; D not resolved. Trimming removed 0 bases at V and 0 bases at J, with 5 bases between. The CDR3 loop spans 14 amino acids. The V gene's germline CDR1 is MGHRA and CDR2 YSYEKL. The CDR3 DNA is TGCGCCAGCAGCCAAGATCCCACTAACTATGGCTACACCTTC. It codes for CASSQDPTNYGYTF.

Ten or more counts support this clonotype. The chain uses TRBV10-2 and TRBJ1-1; D not resolved. This CDR3 has 13 residues. The germline V gene has CDR1 WSHSY and CDR2 SAAADI. V was pared by 3 bases and J by 2 bases, with 7 bases between. Here the CDR3 DNA reads TGCGCCAGCAGTGACGGCGGAAACACTGAAGCTTTCTTT. Protein sequence: CASSDGGNTEAFF.

This clonotype occurred many times. The chain couples TRBV29-1 to TRBJ2-5; 9 bases match TRBD2. With V trimmed by 2 bases and J by 4 bases, 8 bases remained unmatched. The CDR3 length is 15 residues. Germline values: CDR1 SQVTM, CDR2 ANQGSEA. The CDR3 region has the DNA TGCAGCGTTGAATCTGGGACTAGCATCGGAGAGACCCAGTACTTC. Amino acid sequence: CSVESGTSIGETQYF.

This clonotype was seen repeatedly, ten times or more. The CDR3 loop is CASSLRRGGNQPQHF. CDR3 in DNA: TGTGCCAGCAGTTTACGTCGGGGGGGCAATCAGCCCCAGCATTTT. The chain carries TRBV27 and TRBJ1-5, with D perhaps TRBD1 (5 bases). The CDR3 sequence is 15 residues long. Germline CDR1 MNHEY, CDR2 SMNVEV (reference sequence). Between the trimmed V and J ends, which lost 2 bases and 2 bases, there was a span of 10 bases.

This clonotype was seen at least ten times. The chain joins TRBV10-3 to TRBJ1-1, with TRBD1 matching over 7 bases. The CDR3 is 14 amino acids. V dropped 6 bases and J dropped 1; count of bases not matched to a gene: 5. Germline V gene data show CDR1 as ENHRY and CDR2 as SYGVKD. CDR3 in amino acids: CAIRGGQTNTEAFF. The CDR3 DNA sequence: TGTGCCATCAGGGGGGGACAGACGAACACTGAAGCTTTCTTT.

This clonotype was counted ten times or more. The chain uses TRBV5-1 and TRBJ1-5; no firm D call. Germline assignment: CDR1 SGHRS and CDR2 YFSETQ. V was trimmed by 0 bases and J by 4 bases, leaving 11 bases between them. CDR3 size: 15 residues. This CDR3 is CASSLDGQPNQPQHF. CDR3 in DNA: TGCGCCAGCAGCTTGGACGGGCAGCCAAATCAGCCCCAGCATTTT.

This clonotype came up many times. The CDR3, as DNA: TGCAGCGTTGGCCTAGCGGGATGGGAGCAGTTCTTC. Its protein is CSVGLAGWEQFF. The chain joins TRBV29-1 to TRBJ2-1, with 9 bases fitting TRBD2. The CDR3 covers 12 residues. Germline V gene data show CDR1 as SQVTM and CDR2 as ANQGSEA. V gave up 4 bases and J gave up 10 bases; unmatched junction bases: 5.

This clonotype was counted at least ten times. The V call is TRBV21-1, the J call TRBJ2-7. TRBV21-1 is listed as a pseudogene. The CDR3 sequence is 13 residues long. In DNA, the CDR3 is TGTGCCAGCAGCGACTCCGGATGCCGGGAGCAGTACTTC. Translating gives CASSDSGCREQYF.

This clonotype was picked up many times. J is TRBJ2-1 and V is TRBV20-1, with 11 nucleotides matching TRBD2. CDR1 is DFQATT and CDR2 is SNEGSKA in the germline V gene (reference sequence). This CDR3 has 14 residues. Losses at the gene ends were 4 bases for V and 2 bases for J; bases not matched to a gene: 1. CDR3 sequence reads: CSAMGLAAYNEQFF. In nucleotides, the CDR3 is TGCAGTGCTATGGGACTAGCGGCCTACAATGAGCAGTTCTTC.

Ten or more counts support this clonotype. This chain uses TRBV18 with TRBJ1-2; no clear D. V was trimmed by 6 bases and J by 7 bases, leaving 12 bases between them. Per the germline V gene, CDR1 is KGHSH and CDR2 is LQKENI. The CDR3 runs to 12 residues. The CDR3 DNA follows: TGTGCCAGCTCCCCCGACCTCTCTGGCTACACCTTC. As protein: CASSPDLSGYTF.

CDR3 coding DNA: TGTGCCAGCAGTTCCGGACAGGGAGGGGAGACCCAGTACTTC. Residues: CASSSGQGGETQYF. The rearrangement links TRBV6-5 to TRBJ2-5; possibly TRBD1 for D (8 bases). V lost 4 bases to trimming and J lost 5 bases, with 14 bases between them. CDR3 size: 14 residues. Germline CDR1 is MNHEY and CDR2 is SVGAGI.

This clonotype came up a few times. The chain couples TRBV4-2 to TRBJ2-1, with D unresolved. With 2 bases removed from V and 9 bases from J, the gap between germline ends came to 14 bases. Germline V gene lookup returns CDR1 LGHNA and CDR2 YNFKEQ. The CDR3 has 14 residues. Written as DNA, the CDR3 is TGTGCCAGCAGCCAAATGGGAACGCTTGCTGAGCAGTTCTTC. The encoded protein is CASSQMGTLAEQFF.

This clonotype was counted many times. The chain employs TRBV6-2 or TRBV6-3 and TRBJ2-2, with 13 bases aligning to TRBD2. Trimming cost V 5 bases and J 5 bases; bases outside gene matches: 5. Germline V gene lookup returns CDR1 MNHEY and CDR2 SVGEGT. The CDR3 loop spans 16 amino acids. The DNA for the CDR3 is TGTGCCAGCAGTCACCTGGGACTAGCGGGAACCGGGGAGCTGTTTTTT. Protein sequence: CASSHLGLAGTGELFF.

The chain employs TRBV7-2 and TRBJ1-2; 7 nucleotides match TRBD1. In germline, CDR1 is SGHTA, CDR2 FQGNSA. The CDR3 covers 16 residues. V lost 5 bases, J lost 4 bases, and 13 bases stayed unmatched. The CDR3 sequence: CASSPQGVGLRYGYTF. CDR3 nucleotides: TGTGCCAGCAGCCCCCAGGGGGTTGGGTTGCGCTATGGCTACACCTTC.